This TCR beta chain appears in the sequencing data of a study of blood T cell repertoires in COVID-19 (dated by TCRdb to the early 2020s). Broadly, across the study: The collaborator samples originated in the United States, Italy and Spain and spanned the acute and convalescent phases of COVID-19. Deeply sampled blood TCRbeta repertoires from subjects exposed to, actively infected with, or recovered from COVID-19 were included in the dataset. A de-identified subject ID, COVID-19 status, age in years and sex were almost always included in the sample metadata. The material from the prospective study consisted of cDNA or gDNA derived from T cells, B-cell-depleted T cells, or PBMCs. Where available, HLA class I and class II types were obtained from metadata supplied by the sample provider rather than from assay-based typing. Samples came from the ongoing ImmuneRACE study (first 160 participants) plus 1,254 subjects from 6 global collaborators. The repertoires were made available in a free public database intended to serve as a resource for research on the immune response to SARS-CoV-2.

What the authors observed across the whole study: The amount of clinical and demographic metadata varied by source and participant and was provided uncurated.

About this clone itself: Its antigen remains undetermined. No base qualities exist here, and no much larger clone lies one base off it.

The immunoSEQ Assay, a bias-controlled multiplex PCR, was used to amplify TCRbeta CDR3 regions from genomic DNA. In the paper's pipeline: Within the assay, amplification of reference gene primers was used to estimate how many nucleated cells each sample contained. Sequence reads were collapsed and filtered to measure the absolute abundance of every unique TCRbeta CDR3 rearrangement. For each sample, productive Simpson clonality was calculated by taking the square root of Simpson's diversity index across productive rearrangements. TCRdb took this table from immuneACCESS and kept in-frame rearrangements with V and J called. Such tables lack part of the clones; where checked against another copy, unresolved V genes explain under half of the gap, and the rest is unexplained. D and trimming come from the DNA, and the V and J calls and clone size come from that table. The sample data list about 310,000 clones, and about 88% of these were observed just once. In total, the top ten clones hold over 9% of the sample.

Participants in the prospective study were aged about 18 to 95 years, lived in 20 to 30 United States geographic areas, and enrolled through a virtual design. In the prospective study, cohorts were assigned on the basis of participant-reported clinical history obtained from a screening survey and a study questionnaire. ImmuneRACE Cohort 3 recovered participants were defined by two consecutive negative NP/OP PCR tests, healthcare professional clearance, or symptom resolution. Mobile phlebotomists in the prospective study collected whole blood, serum and a nasopharyngeal or oropharyngeal swab from every participant. Participants in the prospective study had the option to provide additional blood draws and questionnaires over a roughly two-month period. Blood samples from the prospective study were shipped frozen or at room temperature prior to DNA extraction. Sequenced: PBMCs or T cells enriched from blood (not recorded which). The clonotype was recovered from a woman between 35 and 50 years old who had recovered from COVID-19.

The sequenced DNA is TGTGCCAGCAGCGAGAGTGTCGACAGAACCCAAGAGACCCAGTACTTC. Its protein product is CASSESVDRTQETQYF. The V gene is TRBV9 and the J gene is TRBJ2-5; a tentative D match to TRBD1 spans 5 bases. Including the terminal cysteine and phenylalanine, the CDR3 comprises 16 residues. Only the CDR3 part of the read is kept: 48 bases, read in frame from the first base. V sheds 3 bases and J sheds 1 base, leaving 16 bases between their ends. Via the germline V gene, CDR1 is SGDLS and CDR2 YYNGEE.